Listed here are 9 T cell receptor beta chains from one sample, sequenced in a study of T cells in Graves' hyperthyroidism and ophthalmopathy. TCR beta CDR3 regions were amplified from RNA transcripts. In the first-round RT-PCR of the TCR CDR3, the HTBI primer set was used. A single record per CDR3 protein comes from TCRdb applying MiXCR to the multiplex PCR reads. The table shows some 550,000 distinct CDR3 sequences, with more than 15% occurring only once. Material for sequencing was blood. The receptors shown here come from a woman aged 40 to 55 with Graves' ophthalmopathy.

CDR3 protein: CATSRDSGQGSYEQYF. The CDR3 nucleotides are TGTGCCACCAGCAGAGATTCGGGACAGGGATCCTACGAGCAGTACTTC. The chain is built from TRBV15 and TRBJ2-7, with TRBD1 matching 9 bases. Looked up from germline, CDR1 is LNHNV and CDR2 is YYDKDF (reference sequence). The ends lost 0 bases at V and 1 base at J; junction bases unmatched: 4. The CDR3 extends over 16 amino acids.

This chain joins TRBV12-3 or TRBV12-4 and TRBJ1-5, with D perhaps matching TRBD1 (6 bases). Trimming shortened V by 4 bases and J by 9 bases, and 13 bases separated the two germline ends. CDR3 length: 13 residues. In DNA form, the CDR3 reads TGTGCCAGCAGTTGGACAGAAAGTGGGCCCCAGCATTTT. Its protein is CASSWTESGPQHF.

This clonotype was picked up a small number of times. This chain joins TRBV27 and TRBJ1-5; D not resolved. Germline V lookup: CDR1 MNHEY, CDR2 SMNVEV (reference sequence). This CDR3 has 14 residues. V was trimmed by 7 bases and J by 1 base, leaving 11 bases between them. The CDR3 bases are TGTGCCAGCAAATCCGGGCAGAGCAATCAGCCCCAGCATTTT. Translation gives CASKSGQSNQPQHF.

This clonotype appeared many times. The CDR3 DNA reads as TGCGCCAGCAGCTTGATTCCGGGCCCTACCTACGAGCAGTACTTC. Protein: CASSLIPGPTYEQYF. The chain has TRBV5-1 and TRBJ2-7; D is unclear. The germline V gene has CDR1 SGHRS and CDR2 YFSETQ. The CDR3 is made up of 15 amino acids. V was trimmed by 1 base and J by 2 bases, leaving 13 bases between them.

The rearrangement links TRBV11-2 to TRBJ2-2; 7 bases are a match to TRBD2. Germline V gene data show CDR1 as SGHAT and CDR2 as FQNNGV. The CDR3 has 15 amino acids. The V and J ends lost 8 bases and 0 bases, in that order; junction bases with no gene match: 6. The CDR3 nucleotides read TGTGCCAGCGGTCTAGCGGCTGCGAACACCGGGGAGCTGTTTTTT. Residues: CASGLAAANTGELFF.

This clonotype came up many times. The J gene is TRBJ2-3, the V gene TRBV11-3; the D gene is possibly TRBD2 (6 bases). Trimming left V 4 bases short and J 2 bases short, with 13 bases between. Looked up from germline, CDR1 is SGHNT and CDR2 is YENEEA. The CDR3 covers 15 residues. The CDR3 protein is CASSSSTSYTDTQYF. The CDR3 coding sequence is TGTGCCAGCAGCTCGTCGACTAGTTACACAGATACGCAGTATTTT. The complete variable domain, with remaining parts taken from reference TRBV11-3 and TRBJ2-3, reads EAGVVQSPRYKIIEKKQPVAFWCNPISGHNTLYWYLQNLGQGPELLIRYENEEAVDDSQLPKDRFSAERLKGVDSTLKIQPAELGDSAVYLCASSSSTSYTDTQYFGPGTRLTVL.

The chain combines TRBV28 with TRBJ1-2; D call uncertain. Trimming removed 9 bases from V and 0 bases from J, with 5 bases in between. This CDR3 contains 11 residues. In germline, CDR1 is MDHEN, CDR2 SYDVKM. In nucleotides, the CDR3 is TGTGCCAGTTGTACTAACTATGGCTACACCTTC. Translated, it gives CASCTNYGYTF.

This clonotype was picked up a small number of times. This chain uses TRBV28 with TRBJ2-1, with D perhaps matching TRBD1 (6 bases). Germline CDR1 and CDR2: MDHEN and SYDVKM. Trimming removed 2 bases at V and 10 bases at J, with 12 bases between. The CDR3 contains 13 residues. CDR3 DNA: TGTGCCAGCAGTTTAAGGGGGTTAGGCGAGCAGTTCTTC. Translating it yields CASSLRGLGEQFF.

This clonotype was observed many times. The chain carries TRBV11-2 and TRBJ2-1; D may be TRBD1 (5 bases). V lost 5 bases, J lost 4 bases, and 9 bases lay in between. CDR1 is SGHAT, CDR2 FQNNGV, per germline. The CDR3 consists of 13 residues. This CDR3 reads CASSKAGYNEQFF. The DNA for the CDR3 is TGTGCCAGCAGCAAAGCAGGGTACAATGAGCAGTTCTTC.